This entry lists 17 T cell receptor beta chains sequenced from one sample in a study of early T cells in non-severe SARS-CoV-2 infection. Using its own MiXCR run on the 5' RACE reads, TCRdb lists one record per CDR3 protein. The sample consists of around 86,000 distinct CDR3 sequences, 14% to 15% of them appearing once. The sequenced sample was whole blood. The receptors were gathered from an adult who was a healthcare worker with PCR-confirmed SARS-CoV-2 infection or an uninfected control (not recorded which).

This sequence joins TRBV12-3 or TRBV12-4 and TRBJ2-4; no definite D call. The V end was cut by 4 bases, the J end by 0 bases, with 4 bases between. CDR3 length: 13 residues. CDR3 coding DNA: TGTGCCAGCAGTTCGATAGCCAAAAACATTCAGTACTTC. The encoded protein is CASSSIAKNIQYF.

The V call is TRBV2, the J call TRBJ1-1; 7 bases align to TRBD1. Germline CDR1 SNHLY, CDR2 FYNNEI. CDR3 length: 13 amino acids. The V gene end was trimmed by 8 bases and the J gene end by 1 base; junction bases not matched to a gene: 4. CDR3 sequence: CASGGQPNTEAFF. The DNA of the CDR3 is TGTGCCAGCGGGGGACAGCCGAACACTGAAGCTTTCTTT.

This clonotype has a count of ten or more. CDR3 sequence (DNA): TGTGCCATCAGTGAGTGGAATGAGGGGAAACCTGAAGCTTTCTTT. It translates to CAISEWNEGKPEAFF. The chain uses TRBV10-3 and TRBJ1-1; D may be TRBD1 (5 bases). Trimming removed 1 base at V and 6 bases at J, with 15 bases between. The CDR3 extends over 15 amino acids. CDR1 is ENHRY and CDR2 is SYGVKD in the germline V gene.

In its sample, this clonotype was seen many times. The chain links TRBV5-6 to TRBJ2-1; TRBD1 matches at 8 bases. This CDR3 region has 13 residues. The J segment lost 9 bases and the V segment lost 2 bases, leaving 4 bases of the junction unmatched. Germline values: CDR1 SGHDT, CDR2 YYEEEE. The chain's CDR3 is CASSFDRGSEQFF. In DNA form, the CDR3 reads TGTGCCAGCAGCTTTGACAGGGGCAGTGAGCAGTTCTTC.

This clonotype was observed a handful of times. The rearrangement links TRBV18 to TRBJ1-2; tentative D call: TRBD1 (5 bases). The CDR3 loop spans 15 amino acids. Trimming took off 1 base at V and 6 bases at J, with 15 bases between the two ends. CDR1 and CDR2 from the germline V gene are KGHSH and LQKENI. This CDR3 reads CASSPLLKGTDGYTF. The CDR3 nucleotides read TGTGCCAGCTCACCACTACTAAAGGGGACCGATGGCTACACCTTC.

The CDR3 loop reads CASSQAEGTVLFF. The CDR3 bases are TGTGCCAGCAGCCAAGCGGAAGGGACAGTACTGTTTTTT. The chain is built from TRBV3-1 and TRBJ1-4; 7 nucleotides agree with TRBD1. The V gene end was trimmed by 1 base and the J gene end by 13 bases; junction bases not matched to a gene: 6. The CDR3 has 13 amino acids. From germline, CDR1 is LGHDT and CDR2 YNNKEL (reference sequence).

There are many counts of this clonotype. The CDR3 sequence: CASSEARWGRGAYEQYV. CDR3 nucleotide sequence: TGTGCCAGCAGTGAAGCGCGTTGGGGCAGGGGCGCCTACGAGCAGTACGTC. The chain joins TRBV6-1 to TRBJ2-7; D perhaps matches TRBD1 (6 bases). Trimming stripped 0 bases from V and 2 bases from J, with 17 bases between. Germline V gene sequence: CDR1 MNHNS, CDR2 SASEGT. The CDR3 extends over 17 amino acids.

The V gene is TRBV12-3 or TRBV12-4, the J gene TRBJ2-7; 11 positions agree with TRBD1. J gave up 2 bases and V 7 bases, and 4 bases lay outside the gene matches. This CDR3 comprises 14 residues. The CDR3: CASTRTGGPYEQYV. The CDR3 coding sequence is TGTGCCAGCACCCGGACAGGGGGCCCCTACGAGCAGTACGTC.

There are a few counts of this clonotype. The gene calls are TRBV11-2 and TRBJ2-7; no clear D gene. Germline CDR1 and CDR2: SGHAT and FQNNGV. This CDR3 is built from 15 residues. The V and J ends lost 2 bases and 2 bases respectively, with 13 bases between them. In nucleotides, the CDR3 is TGTGCCAGCAGCTTATCCCCAGGCCCCACCTACGAGCAGTACGTC. Its translation is CASSLSPGPTYEQYV.

The chain is built from TRBV3-1 and TRBJ2-2, with a possible D match to TRBD2 (5 bases). There are 14 residues in the CDR3. Trimming removed 4 bases from V and 6 bases from J, with 12 bases in between. Germline CDR1 LGHDT, CDR2 YNNKEL (reference sequence). DNA for the CDR3: TGTGCCAGCAGCCCGCCGACTAACCCCGGGGAGCTGTTTTTT. It specifies CASSPPTNPGELFF. Supplemented by reference TRBV3-1 and TRBJ2-2, the full variable domain reads DTAVSQTPKYLVTQMGNDKSIKCEQNLGHDTMYWYKQDSKKFLKIMFSYNNKELIINETVPNRFSPKSPDKAHLNLHINSLELGDSAVYFCASSPPTNPGELFFGEGSRLTVL.

This clonotype occurred a few times. The V and J genes are TRBV5-1 and TRBJ2-7; 8 bases map to TRBD1. The germline gives CDR1 SGHRS, CDR2 YFSETQ. This CDR3 comprises 15 residues. J was trimmed by 2 bases and V by 4 bases; bases with no gene match: 8. CDR3 DNA: TGCGCCAGCAGCCAGGGAGCAGGGGGCGCCTACGAGCAGTACGTC. It encodes CASSQGAGGAYEQYV.

This clonotype occurred a few times. The chain has TRBV6-6 and TRBJ2-5; D may be TRBD2 (6 bases). The germline V and J ends were trimmed by 7 bases and 13 bases, with 28 bases remaining between them. The CDR3 is 15 amino acids. Germline values: CDR1 MNHNY, CDR2 SVGAGI (reference sequence). Here the CDR3 DNA reads TGTGCCAGCACTCCCCAGGGAGGCTCACCCAAGAGATGGTACTTC. This encodes CASTPQGGSPKRWYF.

Ten or more counts support this clonotype. This chain joins TRBV12-3 or TRBV12-4 and TRBJ2-5; TRBD1 is a possible D gene (5 bases). CDR3 size: 17 residues. Trimming cost V 7 bases and J 0 bases, with 21 bases left between them. For the CDR3, the DNA is TGTGCCAGCACCCGAGGTGGGCAGGGCCCGTACCAAGAGACCCAGTACTTC. Its protein product is CASTRGGQGPYQETQYF.

As regards this clonotype: With a much larger clone just one base away, this may be a read error. This chain links TRBV7-9 with TRBJ1-6; no firm D call. Looked up from germline, CDR1 is SEHNR and CDR2 is FQNEAQ (reference sequence). The CDR3 has 14 amino acids. The CDR3 sequence is CTSSLTDGLRALHF. DNA of the CDR3: TGTACCAGCAGCCTAACGGACGGACTTCGAGCCCTCCACTTT.

This clonotype appeared a few times. The gene calls are TRBV5-1 and TRBJ2-7; D could derive from TRBD1 or TRBD2 (5 bases each). CDR3 length equals 14 residues. The ends were cut back, 3 bases at V and 4 bases at J, with 14 bases in the middle. CDR1 and CDR2 from the germline V gene are SGHRS and YFSETQ. The CDR3 loop reads CASSSWGPEYEQYV. The CDR3 DNA reads TGCGCCAGCAGCTCCTGGGGACCGGAGTACGAGCAGTACGTC.

This clonotype has just a few counts. V is TRBV5-1 and J is TRBJ1-1; 8 bases align to TRBD1. The CDR3 has 15 amino acids. In germline, CDR1 is SGHRS, CDR2 YFSETQ. V lost 1 base, J lost 6 bases, and 8 bases stayed unmatched. As DNA, the CDR3 is TGCGCCAGCAGCTTGCCAGGGGGCTCCTCGCCTGAAGCTTTCTTT. This codes for CASSLPGGSSPEAFF.

V is TRBV5-5 and J is TRBJ2-7, with no clear D. Trimming shortened V by 0 bases and J by 2 bases, and 6 bases separated the two germline ends. The CDR3 covers 13 residues. Germline V gene sequence: CDR1 SGHKS, CDR2 YYEKEE (reference sequence). DNA for the CDR3: TGTGCCAGCAGCTTGGCCCCAACCTACGAGCAGTACGTC. Protein: CASSLAPTYEQYV.